Shown below are 17 T cell receptor beta chains from a single sample sequenced in a study of read filtering for tumor transcriptome and immune sequencing. From approximately 400 ng of RNA, a library with molecular barcoded alpha/delta and beta/gamma adaptors was made. Via MiXCR, TCRdb re-called the reads, giving one row per CDR3 protein. The sample holds 100,000 to 150,000 distinct CDR3 sequences, about 13% seen once. Material for sequencing was a population of CD138-negative cells sorted from bone marrow. The origin of the receptors is a donor aged 40 or older with multiple myeloma.

This clonotype was counted a few times. This CDR3 is CASSPSEGRGHQPQHF. Written as DNA, the CDR3 is TGTGCCAGCAGTCCGTCGGAGGGGAGAGGGCATCAGCCCCAGCATTTT. The rearrangement uses TRBV12-3 or TRBV12-4 and TRBJ1-5; D may be TRBD1 (5 bases). The V and J ends lost 5 bases and 5 bases respectively, with 19 bases between them. This CDR3 region has 16 residues.

This clonotype was detected many times. The genes are TRBV7-8 and TRBJ2-1; D ambiguous. This CDR3 has 13 residues. Germline CDR1 SGHVS, CDR2 FQNEAQ. V dropped 1 base and J dropped 6 bases, with 7 bases sitting between them. CDR3 bases: TGTGCCAGCAGCTTAGATCGACTCAATGAGCAGTTCTTC. This encodes CASSLDRLNEQFF.

This clonotype was recorded at least ten times. The V and J genes are TRBV7-2 and TRBJ2-1; D not resolved. This CDR3 region has 16 residues. Trimming left V 8 bases short and J 6 bases short, with 23 bases between. CDR1 and CDR2 from the germline V gene are SGHTA and FQGNSA. The CDR3 protein is CASGIAGMSISNEQFF. The CDR3 nucleotides are TGTGCCAGCGGAATAGCCGGAATGTCGATAAGCAATGAGCAGTTCTTC.

Ten or more counts support this clonotype. The chain uses TRBV27 and TRBJ2-1; D possibly corresponds to TRBD2 (5 bases). CDR3 length: 11 residues. Between the trimmed V and J ends, which lost 2 bases and 9 bases, there was a span of 5 bases. The germline gives CDR1 MNHEY, CDR2 SMNVEV (reference sequence). CDR3: CASSLAGEQFF. The CDR3 DNA sequence: TGTGCCAGCAGTTTAGCGGGTGAGCAGTTCTTC.

This clonotype was detected many times. The V gene is TRBV6-2 or TRBV6-3, the J gene TRBJ2-2; D is perhaps TRBD2 (6 bases). Germline V CDR1 and CDR2: MNHEY, SVGEGT. The CDR3 runs to 15 residues. V gave up 6 bases and J gave up 7 bases, with 18 bases separating them. The CDR3 coding sequence is TGTGCCAGCAGCTATCCCTCTAGCGCTAGCGGGGAGCTGTTTTTT. Translating it yields CASSYPSSASGELFF.

This clonotype was seen just once. A read error is possible here, since a much larger clone lies one base away. CDR3 bases: TGCAGCGTTGGTCAGGGCCCTGGGGATACGCAGTATTTT. Its protein product is CSVGQGPGDTQYF. This chain joins TRBV29-1 and TRBJ2-3, with D tentatively TRBD1 (5 bases). The germline gives CDR1 SQVTM, CDR2 ANQGSEA. This CDR3 comprises 13 residues. Trimming shortened V by 4 bases and J by 6 bases, and 14 bases separated the two germline ends.

This clonotype was detected ten times or more. The chain couples TRBV7-2 to TRBJ2-5; a weak D match, TRBD2 (5 bases). CDR3 size: 13 residues. The germline V and J ends were trimmed by 3 bases and 7 bases, with 12 bases remaining between them. Germline lookup yields CDR1 SGHTA and CDR2 FQGNSA. The CDR3 DNA is TGTGCCAGCAGCTTTAGGGCGGGTGCGACCCAGTACTTC. Protein sequence: CASSFRAGATQYF.

The V gene is TRBV6-5, the J gene TRBJ2-7; D is possibly TRBD1 (5 bases). V dropped 6 bases and J dropped 6 bases, with 12 bases sitting between them. The CDR3 is made up of 12 amino acids. Germline V gene data show CDR1 as MNHEY and CDR2 as SVGAGI. The CDR3 nucleotides read TGTGCCAGCAGCTATAATAGGGGCGAGCAGTACTTC. The encoded protein is CASSYNRGEQYF.

The chain uses TRBV12-3 or TRBV12-4 and TRBJ1-3; D unresolved. The V and J ends lost 6 bases and 4 bases respectively, with 13 bases between them. This CDR3 has 14 residues. The DNA for the CDR3 is TGTGCCAGCAGCCCGGCGCGCGGGGGAAACACCATATATTTT. Translation gives CASSPARGGNTIYF.

This clonotype was recorded many times. The V gene is TRBV19, the J gene TRBJ2-7, with unresolved D. Germline-derived CDR1 and CDR2 are LNHDA and SQIVND (reference sequence). The CDR3 sequence is 13 residues long. With 1 base removed from V and 0 bases from J, the gap between germline ends came to 4 bases. CDR3 sequence (DNA): TGTGCCAGTAGTATAGGCTACTCCTACGAGCAGTACTTC. Protein product: CASSIGYSYEQYF.

At least ten counts were recorded for this clonotype. This chain joins TRBV6-1 and TRBJ2-1; tentatively, D is TRBD2 (5 bases). The CDR3 is 12 residues long. The ends were cut back, 10 bases at V and 3 bases at J, with 10 bases in the middle. Germline V lookup: CDR1 MNHNS, CDR2 SASEGT. The CDR3 region is CANGVSYNEQFF. The CDR3 coding sequence is TGTGCCAACGGGGTAAGCTACAATGAGCAGTTCTTC.

This sequence joins TRBV14 and TRBJ2-3; 10 bases map to TRBD2. The CDR3 runs to 15 residues. Trimming took 9 bases from V and 1 from J; bases not matched to a gene: 7. Per germline, CDR1 SGHDN and CDR2 FVKESK. The DNA for the CDR3 is TGTGCCAGAATTACCGGGACTAGCGGCACAGATACGCAGTATTTT. It is translated as CARITGTSGTDTQYF.

This clonotype appeared a single time. The chain carries TRBV19 and TRBJ2-2, with unresolved D. The CDR3 loop spans 13 amino acids. CDR1 and CDR2 (germline): LNHDA, SQIVND (reference sequence). The V and J ends lost 2 bases and 5 bases respectively, with 6 bases between them. CDR3 protein: CASSIKGTGELFF. In DNA, the CDR3 is TGTGCCAGTAGTATAAAAGGGACCGGGGAGCTGTTTTTT.

The sample holds one count of this clonotype. A much larger clone lies one base from this, so it may be a read error. The chain is built from TRBV28 and TRBJ2-1, with 12 bases matching TRBD2. There are 16 residues in the CDR3. CDR1 and CDR2 (germline): MDHEN, SYDVKM. The DNA of the CDR3 is TGTGCCAGCTGTTTACGGACTAGCGGGATGTACAATGAGCAGTTCTTC. Protein product: CASCLRTSGMYNEQFF.

This clonotype was seen many times. The chain uses TRBV7-2 and TRBJ1-5, with no clear D. CDR1 and CDR2 (germline): SGHTA, FQGNSA. The CDR3 contains 14 residues. The V end was cut by 0 bases, the J end by 4 bases, with 7 bases between. CDR3 amino acids: CASSLAGLNQPQHF. The CDR3 DNA sequence: TGTGCCAGCAGCTTAGCGGGCCTTAATCAGCCCCAGCATTTT.

This clonotype occurred many times. V gene TRBV28 combines with J gene TRBJ2-7; 8 bases are shared with TRBD2. This CDR3 contains 16 residues. V trimming: 5 bases; J trimming: 2 bases; junction bases outside the gene matches: 11. The germline CDR1 and CDR2 sequences are MDHEN and SYDVKM. In nucleotides, the CDR3 is TGTGCCAGCAGTGGGTCTAGCGGGCGGGCCGCCTACGAGCAGTACTTC. Translating gives CASSGSSGRAAYEQYF. The full variable domain, completed using reference TRBV28 and TRBJ2-7, is DVKVTQSSRYLVKRTGEKVFLECVQDMDHENMFWYRQDPGLGLRLIYFSYDVKMKEKGDIPEGYSVSREKKERFSLILESASTNQTSMYLCASSGSSGRAAYEQYFGPGTRLTVT.

This clonotype has more than one count but fewer than ten. The genes are TRBV6-6 and TRBJ2-5, with D unresolved. The germline CDR1 and CDR2 sequences are MNHNY and SVGAGI (reference sequence). With 3 bases removed from V and 3 bases from J, the gap between germline ends came to 14 bases. The CDR3 totals 15 residues. DNA of the CDR3: TGTGCCAGCAGTTATAATGCTGGGGTTAAAGAGACCCAGTACTTC. Its translation: CASSYNAGVKETQYF.